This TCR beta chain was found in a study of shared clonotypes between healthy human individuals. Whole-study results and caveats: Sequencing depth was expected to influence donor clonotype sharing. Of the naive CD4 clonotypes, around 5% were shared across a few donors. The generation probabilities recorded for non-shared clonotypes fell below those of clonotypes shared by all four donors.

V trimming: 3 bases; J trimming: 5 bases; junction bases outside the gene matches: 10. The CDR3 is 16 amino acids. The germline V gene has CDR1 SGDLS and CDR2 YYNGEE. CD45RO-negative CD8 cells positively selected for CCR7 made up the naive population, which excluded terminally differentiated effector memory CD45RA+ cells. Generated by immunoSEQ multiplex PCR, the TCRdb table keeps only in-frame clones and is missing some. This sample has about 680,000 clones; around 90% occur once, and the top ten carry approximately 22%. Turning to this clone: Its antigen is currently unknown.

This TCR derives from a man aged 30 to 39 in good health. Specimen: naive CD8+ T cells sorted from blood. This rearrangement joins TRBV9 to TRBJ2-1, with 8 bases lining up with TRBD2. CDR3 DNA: TGTGCCAGCAGCGACACAAGCGGGAGTTCCCACAATGAGCAGTTCTTC. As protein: CASSDTSGSSHNEQFF.